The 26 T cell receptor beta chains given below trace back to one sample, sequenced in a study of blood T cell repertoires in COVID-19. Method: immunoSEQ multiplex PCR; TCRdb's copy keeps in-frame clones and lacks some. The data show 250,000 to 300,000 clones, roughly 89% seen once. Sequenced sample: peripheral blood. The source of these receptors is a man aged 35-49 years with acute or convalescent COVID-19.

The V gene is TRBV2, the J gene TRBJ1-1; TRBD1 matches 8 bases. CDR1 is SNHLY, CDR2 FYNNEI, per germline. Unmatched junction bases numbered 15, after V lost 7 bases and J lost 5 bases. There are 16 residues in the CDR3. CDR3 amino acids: CASIFRLTGVGTEAFF. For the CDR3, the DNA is TGTGCCAGCATTTTCCGCTTGACAGGGGTAGGGACTGAAGCTTTCTTT.

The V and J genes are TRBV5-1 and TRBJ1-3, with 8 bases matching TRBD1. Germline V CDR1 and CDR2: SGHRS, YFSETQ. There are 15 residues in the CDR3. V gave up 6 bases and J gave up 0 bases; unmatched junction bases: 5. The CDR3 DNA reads TGCGCCAGCACTATGGACAGGGCCTCTGGAAACACCATATATTTT. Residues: CASTMDRASGNTIYF.

The DNA for the CDR3 is TGTGCCAGCAGTTTGGTTCGGGAAAAACTGTTTTTT. Its translation: CASSLVREKLFF. The chain couples TRBV28 to TRBJ1-4; the D is unclear. The germline CDR1 and CDR2 sequences are MDHEN and SYDVKM. This CDR3 has 12 amino acids. V lost 3 bases, J lost 8 bases, and 7 bases lay in between. The entire variable domain, with the rest obtained from reference TRBV28 and TRBJ1-4, is as follows: DVKVTQSSRYLVKRTGEKVFLECVQDMDHENMFWYRQDPGLGLRLIYFSYDVKMKEKGDIPEGYSVSREKKERFSLILESASTNQTSMYLCASSLVREKLFFGSGTQLSVL.

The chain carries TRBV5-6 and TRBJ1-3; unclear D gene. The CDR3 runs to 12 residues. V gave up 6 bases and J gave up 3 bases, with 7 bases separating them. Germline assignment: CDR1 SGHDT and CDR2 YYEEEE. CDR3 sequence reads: CASTRYGNTIYF. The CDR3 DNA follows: TGTGCCAGCACCCGTTATGGAAACACCATATATTTT.

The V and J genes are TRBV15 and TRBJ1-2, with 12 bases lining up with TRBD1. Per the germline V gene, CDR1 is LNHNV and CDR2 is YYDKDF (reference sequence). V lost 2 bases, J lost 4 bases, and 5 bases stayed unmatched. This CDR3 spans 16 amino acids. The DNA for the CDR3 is TGTGCCACCAGCAGATTTGGGACAGGGGGCGGCTATGGCTACACCTTC. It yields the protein CATSRFGTGGGYGYTF.

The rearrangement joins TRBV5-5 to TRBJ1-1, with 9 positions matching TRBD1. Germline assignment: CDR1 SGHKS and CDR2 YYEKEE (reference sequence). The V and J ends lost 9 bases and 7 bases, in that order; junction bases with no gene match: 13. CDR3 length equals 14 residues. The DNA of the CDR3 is TGTGCCATCTCTTATGGGACAGGGATCATTGAAGCTTTCTTT. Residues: CAISYGTGIIEAFF.

CDR3 nucleotides: TGTGCCTCCGAGGCGGGCGGGGGTCAGCCCCAGCATTTT. Its translation: CASEAGGGQPQHF. The V and J genes are TRBV30 and TRBJ1-5, with D possibly being TRBD1 (5 bases). The CDR3 runs 13 residues. Trimming cost V 7 bases and J 6 bases, with 16 bases left between them. Per germline, CDR1 GTSNPN and CDR2 SVGIG (reference sequence).

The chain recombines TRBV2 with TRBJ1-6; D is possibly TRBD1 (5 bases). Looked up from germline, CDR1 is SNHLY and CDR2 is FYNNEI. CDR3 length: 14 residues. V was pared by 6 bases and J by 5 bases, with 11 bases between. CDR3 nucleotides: TGTGCCAGCAGGCAGGGATTCGATAATTCACCCCTCCACTTT. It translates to CASRQGFDNSPLHF.

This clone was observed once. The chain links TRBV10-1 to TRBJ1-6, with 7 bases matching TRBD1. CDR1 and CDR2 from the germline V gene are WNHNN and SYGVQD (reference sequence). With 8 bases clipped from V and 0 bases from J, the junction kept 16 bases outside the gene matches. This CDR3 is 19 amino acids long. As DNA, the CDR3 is TGCGCCAGCCTGTACTCCCCGGGACAGTTAAGCTCCTATAATTCACCCCTCCACTTT. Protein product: CASLYSPGQLSSYNSPLHF.

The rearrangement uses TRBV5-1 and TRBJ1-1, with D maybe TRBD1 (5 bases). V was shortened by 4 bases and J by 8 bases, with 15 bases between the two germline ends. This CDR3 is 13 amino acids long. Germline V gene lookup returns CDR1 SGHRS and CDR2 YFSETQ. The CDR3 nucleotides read TGCGCCAGCAGCCCACAAGGGGTGGGGGAAGCTTTCTTT. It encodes CASSPQGVGEAFF.

The CDR3 is CAISGGQGATDTQYF. The CDR3 DNA follows: TGTGCCATCAGTGGGGGGCAGGGGGCAACAGATACGCAGTATTTT. The rearrangement joins TRBV10-3 to TRBJ2-3; 8 bases align to TRBD1. V lost 4 bases to trimming and J lost 3 bases; unmatched junction nucleotides: 6. This CDR3 is built from 15 residues. Germline-derived CDR1 and CDR2 are ENHRY and SYGVKD.

The CDR3 here is CAWSFDARGADEKLFF. The CDR3 bases are TGTGCCTGGAGTTTCGACGCCAGGGGCGCAGATGAAAAACTGTTTTTT. This chain uses TRBV30 with TRBJ1-4; D might be TRBD1 (6 bases). CDR1 and CDR2 from the germline V gene are GTSNPN and SVGIG (reference sequence). The CDR3 contains 16 residues. Deletions cut 2 bases from V and 6 bases from J, with 19 bases between.

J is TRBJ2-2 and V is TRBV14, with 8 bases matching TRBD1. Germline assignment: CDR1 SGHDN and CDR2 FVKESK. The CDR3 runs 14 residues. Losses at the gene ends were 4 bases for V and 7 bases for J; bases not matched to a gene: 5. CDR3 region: CASSRLQGVGELFF. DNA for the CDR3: TGTGCCAGCAGCCGATTACAGGGGGTCGGGGAGCTGTTTTTT.

The CDR3 DNA follows: TGTGCCAGCAGGGAATACAGGGGGACTGGAAACACCATATATTTT. Its protein product is CASREYRGTGNTIYF. This chain connects TRBV2 to TRBJ1-3, with 8 bases that match TRBD1. Germline V gene data show CDR1 as SNHLY and CDR2 as FYNNEI. After removal of 6 bases from V and 2 bases from J, the junction contained 6 bases not matched to a gene. The CDR3 consists of 15 residues.

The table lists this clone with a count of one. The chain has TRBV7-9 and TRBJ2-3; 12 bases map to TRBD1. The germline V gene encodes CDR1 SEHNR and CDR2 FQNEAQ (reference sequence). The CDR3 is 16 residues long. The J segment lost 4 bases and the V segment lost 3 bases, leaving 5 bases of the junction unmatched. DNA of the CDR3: TGTGCCAGCAGCTTTGGGACAGGGGGCGGCTCAGATACGCAGTATTTT. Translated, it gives CASSFGTGGGSDTQYF.

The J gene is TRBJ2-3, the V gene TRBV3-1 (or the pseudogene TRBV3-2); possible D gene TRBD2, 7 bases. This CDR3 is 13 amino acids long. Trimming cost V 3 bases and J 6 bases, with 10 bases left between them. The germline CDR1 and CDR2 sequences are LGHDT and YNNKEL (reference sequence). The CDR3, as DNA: TGTGCCAGCAGCCAGCGGGGGCCTGATACGCAGTATTTT. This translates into CASSQRGPDTQYF.

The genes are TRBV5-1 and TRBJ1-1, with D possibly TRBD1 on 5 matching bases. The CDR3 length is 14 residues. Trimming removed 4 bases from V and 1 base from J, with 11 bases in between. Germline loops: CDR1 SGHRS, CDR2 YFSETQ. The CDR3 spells CASSPLGGNTEAFF. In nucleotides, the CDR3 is TGCGCCAGCAGCCCCCTCGGGGGGAACACTGAAGCTTTCTTT. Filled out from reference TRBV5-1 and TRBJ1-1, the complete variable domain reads KAGVTQTPRYLIKTRGQQVTLSCSPISGHRSVSWYQQTPGQGLQFLFEYFSETQRNKGNFPGRFSGRQFSNSRSEMNVSTLELGDSALYLCASSPLGGNTEAFFGQGTRLTVV.

The CDR3 loop reads CASSLDSTGYGYTF. The CDR3 DNA reads as TGCGCCAGCAGCTTGGACAGTACCGGTTATGGCTACACCTTC. The V and J genes are TRBV5-1 and TRBJ1-2; no reliable D call. V was pared by 0 bases and J by 5 bases, with 11 bases between. Germline values: CDR1 SGHRS, CDR2 YFSETQ. CDR3 length equals 14 residues.

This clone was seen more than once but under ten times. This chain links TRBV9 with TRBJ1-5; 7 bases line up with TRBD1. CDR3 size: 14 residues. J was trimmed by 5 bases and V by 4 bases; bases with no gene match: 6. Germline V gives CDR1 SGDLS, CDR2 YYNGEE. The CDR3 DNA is TGTGCCAGCAGCCTCCGGGACAGAGATCAGCCCCAGCATTTT. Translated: CASSLRDRDQPQHF.

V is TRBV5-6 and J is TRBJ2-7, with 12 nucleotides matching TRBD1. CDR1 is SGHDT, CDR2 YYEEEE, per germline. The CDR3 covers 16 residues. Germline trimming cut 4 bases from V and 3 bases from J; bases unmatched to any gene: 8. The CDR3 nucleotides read TGTGCCAGCAGCGGGGGGACAGGGGGCTCCTTCTACGAGCAGTACTTC. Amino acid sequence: CASSGGTGGSFYEQYF.

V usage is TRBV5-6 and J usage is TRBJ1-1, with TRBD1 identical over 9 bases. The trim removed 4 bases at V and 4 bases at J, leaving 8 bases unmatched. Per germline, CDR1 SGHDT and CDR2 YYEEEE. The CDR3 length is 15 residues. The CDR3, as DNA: TGTGCCAGCAGCCCTTGGACAGGGGCGCGCACTGAAGCTTTCTTT. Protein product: CASSPWTGARTEAFF. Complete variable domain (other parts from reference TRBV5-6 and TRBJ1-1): DAGVTQSPTHLIKTRGQQVTLRCSPKSGHDTVSWYQQALGQGPQFIFQYYEEEERQRGNFPDRFSGHQFPNYSSELNVNALLLGDSALYLCASSPWTGARTEAFFGQGTRLTVV.

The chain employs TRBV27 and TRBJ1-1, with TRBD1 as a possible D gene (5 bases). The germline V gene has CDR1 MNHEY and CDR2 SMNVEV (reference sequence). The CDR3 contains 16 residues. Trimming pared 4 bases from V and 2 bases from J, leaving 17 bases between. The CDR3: CASSSLGRGGNTEAFF. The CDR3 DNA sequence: TGTGCCAGCAGTTCCCTTGGGAGGGGCGGTAACACTGAAGCTTTCTTT.

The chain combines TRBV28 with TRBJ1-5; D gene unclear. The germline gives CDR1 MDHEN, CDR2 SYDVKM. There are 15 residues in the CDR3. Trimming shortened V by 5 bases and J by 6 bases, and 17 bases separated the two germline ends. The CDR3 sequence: CASSPPSPGLQPQHF. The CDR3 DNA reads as TGTGCCAGCAGTCCACCGTCGCCGGGTCTTCAGCCCCAGCATTTT.

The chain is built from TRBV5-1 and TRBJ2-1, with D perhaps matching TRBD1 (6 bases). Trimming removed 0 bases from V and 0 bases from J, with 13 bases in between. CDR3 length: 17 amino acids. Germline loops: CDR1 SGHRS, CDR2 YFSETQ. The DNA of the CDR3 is TGCGCCAGCAGCTTGGAGGGACACAGCTCCTCCTACAATGAGCAGTTCTTC. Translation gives CASSLEGHSSSYNEQFF. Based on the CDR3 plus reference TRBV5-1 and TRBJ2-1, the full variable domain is KAGVTQTPRYLIKTRGQQVTLSCSPISGHRSVSWYQQTPGQGLQFLFEYFSETQRNKGNFPGRFSGRQFSNSRSEMNVSTLELGDSALYLCASSLEGHSSSYNEQFFGPGTRLTVL.

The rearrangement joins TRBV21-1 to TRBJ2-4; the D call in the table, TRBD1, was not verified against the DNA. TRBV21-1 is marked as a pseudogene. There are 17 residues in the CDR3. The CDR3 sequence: CASSKDRGRLAKNIQYF. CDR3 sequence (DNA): TGTGCCAGCAGCAAAGACAGGGGCCGTTTAGCCAAAAACATTCAGTACTTC.

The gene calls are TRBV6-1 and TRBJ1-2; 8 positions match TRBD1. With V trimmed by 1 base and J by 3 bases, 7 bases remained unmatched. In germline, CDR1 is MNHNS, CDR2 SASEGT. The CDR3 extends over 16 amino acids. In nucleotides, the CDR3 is TGTGCCAGCAGTGAAGTTTCAGGGGGCATTTACTATGGCTACACCTTC. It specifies CASSEVSGGIYYGYTF.